The clone carrying this T cell receptor (beta chain) was seen ten or more times. MiXCR was run by TCRdb on the 5' RACE reads, yielding one entry per CDR3 protein. Altogether around 6,000 distinct CDR3 sequences are present, 7.5% to 9% being singletons, with the ten largest covering approximately 17%. This specimen belongs to a study of spatial heterogeneity in lung cancer. Time point noted: sample taken at primary tumor resection. The specimen was normal lung tissue next to the tumor, collected at surgery. The TCR comes from a female donor with early-stage non-small cell lung cancer.

CDR3 bases: TGTGCCAGCAGTGAAGCCAGCCTAGCAACTAATGAAAAACTGTTTTTT. It translates to CASSEASLATNEKLFF. The chain links TRBV6-1 to TRBJ1-4; no reliable D call. V lost 0 bases to trimming and J lost 0 bases, with 8 bases between them. The length of the CDR3 is 16 residues. Germline V CDR1 and CDR2: MNHNS, SASEGT.